The 22 T cell receptor beta chains listed next were all sequenced from one sample in a study of blood T cell repertoires in COVID-19. Produced via immunoSEQ multiplex PCR; TCRdb's table is partial and in-frame only. The top ten clones hold 13% of a sample with about 200,000 clones, around 83% of them seen once. Sequenced sample: peripheral blood. Every receptor here comes from a human donor in a cohort sampled during active COVID-19.

This clone was counted only a few times. The rearrangement uses TRBV4-1 and TRBJ2-7; 9 nucleotides match TRBD2. CDR3 length: 16 amino acids. CDR1 and CDR2 from the germline V gene are MGHRA and YSYEKL. V shed 1 base, J shed 2 bases, and the junction held 6 bases outside the gene matches. The CDR3 bases are TGCGCCAGCAGCCAAGCCGGAGCGGGAGGCCCCTACGAGCAGTACTTC. Its protein is CASSQAGAGGPYEQYF.

The rearrangement uses TRBV6-5 and TRBJ1-6; 7 bases match TRBD1. The CDR3 is 14 amino acids. CDR1 is MNHEY, CDR2 SVGAGI, per germline. The V gene end was trimmed by 6 bases and the J gene end by 10 bases; junction bases not matched to a gene: 9. The CDR3 sequence: CASRDDRVRSPLHF. The CDR3 DNA reads TGTGCCAGCAGGGACGACAGGGTGAGATCACCCCTCCACTTT.

The CDR3 nucleotides read TGTGCCAGCAGTTACGGCCTTACAGGGCCGCGCAATGAGCAGTTCTTC. It translates to CASSYGLTGPRNEQFF. The genes are TRBV6-5 and TRBJ2-1; tentatively, D is TRBD1 (6 bases). The V gene lost 2 bases and the J gene lost 6 bases, with 17 bases spanning the gap. The CDR3 covers 16 residues. From germline, CDR1 is MNHEY and CDR2 SVGAGI.

The rearrangement uses TRBV4-2 and TRBJ2-3, with D perhaps matching TRBD2 (6 bases). The CDR3 consists of 17 residues. Trimming stripped 1 base from V and 3 bases from J, with 17 bases between. Germline values: CDR1 LGHNA, CDR2 YNFKEQ. CDR3 region: CASSQGAGRFGTDTQYF. Here the CDR3 DNA reads TGTGCCAGCAGCCAAGGGGCGGGGCGGTTTGGTACAGATACGCAGTATTTT.

The chain uses TRBV10-3 and TRBJ1-4, with TRBD1 identical over 8 bases. The CDR3 totals 15 residues. The trim removed 3 bases at V and 0 bases at J, leaving 0 bases unmatched. In germline, CDR1 is ENHRY, CDR2 SYGVKD. In DNA, the CDR3 is TGTGCCATCAGTGAACAGGGGGCAACTAATGAAAAACTGTTTTTT. Protein: CAISEQGATNEKLFF.

The V and J genes are TRBV6-6 and TRBJ2-1; 12 bases agree with TRBD2. V lost 8 bases to trimming and J lost 7 bases; unmatched junction nucleotides: 9. Germline CDR1 reads MNHNY; CDR2 reads SVGAGI (reference sequence). This CDR3 spans 15 amino acids. The CDR3 sequence: CASSHGLAGSNEQFF. For the CDR3, the DNA is TGTGCCAGCTCGCACGGACTAGCGGGATCTAATGAGCAGTTCTTC.

The V and J genes are TRBV14 and TRBJ2-7; no clear D gene. Germline values: CDR1 SGHDN, CDR2 FVKESK. Trimming pared 0 bases from V and 12 bases from J, leaving 24 bases between. The CDR3 is made up of 16 amino acids. CDR3 in amino acids: CASSQDDIWSRGSRYF. In nucleotides, the CDR3 is TGTGCCAGCAGCCAAGATGATATATGGAGTAGAGGAAGTAGGTACTTC.

This clone was counted a single time. The CDR3 protein is CASSIITGDAFF. In nucleotides, the CDR3 is TGTGCCAGCAGTATCATTACAGGGGACGCTTTCTTT. The V call is TRBV28, the J call TRBJ1-1, with 7 bases identical to TRBD1. CDR1 MDHEN and CDR2 SYDVKM come from the germline V gene. The junction had 8 bases not matched to a gene; V was cut back by 5 bases and J by 11 bases. CDR3 size: 12 residues.

V and J are TRBV18 and TRBJ2-1, with 12 bases lining up with TRBD2. The CDR3 extends over 15 amino acids. J was trimmed by 8 bases and V by 3 bases; bases with no gene match: 5. Germline-derived CDR1 and CDR2 are KGHSH and LQKENI. CDR3 residues: CASSPRLAGAYEQFF. Written as DNA, the CDR3 is TGTGCCAGCTCACCGAGACTAGCGGGAGCTTATGAGCAGTTCTTC.

This sequence joins TRBV27 and TRBJ2-3; 7 nucleotides match TRBD2. With V trimmed by 5 bases and J by 2 bases, 4 bases remained unmatched. The germline V gene encodes CDR1 MNHEY and CDR2 SMNVEV (reference sequence). This CDR3 spans 14 amino acids. CDR3 in DNA: TGTGCCAGCAGTCACCGGGACTACACAGATACGCAGTATTTT. Translated, it gives CASSHRDYTDTQYF.

V gene TRBV28 combines with J gene TRBJ2-5, with 8 bases lining up with TRBD2. Trimming took 6 bases from V and 3 from J; bases not matched to a gene: 9. The CDR3 has 15 amino acids. CDR1 and CDR2 from the germline V gene are MDHEN and SYDVKM. The CDR3 nucleotides are TGTGCCAGCAGCCCAGGCGGGGGGCATAAAGAGACCCAGTACTTC. As protein: CASSPGGGHKETQYF.

This clone was seen only once. This chain uses TRBV27 with TRBJ2-6, with D possibly matching TRBD1 (6 bases). This CDR3 has 16 residues. Germline CDR1 reads MNHEY; CDR2 reads SMNVEV (reference sequence). The V and J ends lost 6 bases and 4 bases respectively, with 16 bases between them. The CDR3: CASSMILGAGANVLTF. For the CDR3, the DNA is TGTGCCAGCAGCATGATATTGGGGGCAGGGGCCAACGTCCTGACTTTC. Combining the CDR3 with reference TRBV27 and TRBJ2-6 gives the whole variable domain EAQVTQNPRYLITVTGKKLTVTCSQNMNHEYMSWYRQDPGLGLRQIYYSMNVEVTDKGDVPEGYKVSRKEKRNFPLILESPSPNQTSLYFCASSMILGAGANVLTFGAGSRLTVL.

This chain uses TRBV11-2 with TRBJ2-7; 7 nucleotides line up with TRBD1. CDR3 length: 13 residues. V shed 7 bases, J shed 6 bases, and the junction held 9 bases outside the gene matches. Per the germline V gene, CDR1 is SGHAT and CDR2 is FQNNGV. CDR3 region: CASTIDRDGEQYF. CDR3 nucleotide sequence: TGTGCCAGCACTATCGACAGGGATGGCGAGCAGTACTTC.

This clone showed up just once. The V and J genes are TRBV2 and TRBJ1-1; TRBD1 matches 7 bases. The junction had 5 bases not matched to a gene; V was cut back by 4 bases and J by 6 bases. Germline CDR1 is SNHLY and CDR2 is FYNNEI. The CDR3 runs to 13 residues. The CDR3: CASSAETGAEAFF. The CDR3 bases are TGTGCCAGCAGTGCAGAAACAGGGGCTGAAGCTTTCTTT.

CDR3 in amino acids: CASSLLTGGGYGYTF. The CDR3 coding sequence is TGTGCCAGCAGTTTACTAACAGGGGGCGGGTATGGCTACACCTTC. This rearrangement joins TRBV28 to TRBJ1-2, with TRBD1 matching 9 bases. Germline CDR1 is MDHEN and CDR2 is SYDVKM. CDR3 length: 15 amino acids. Losses at the gene ends were 2 bases for V and 5 bases for J; bases not matched to a gene: 6.

The CDR3 loop is CAWSVKGARTEAFF. The CDR3 DNA sequence: TGTGCCTGGAGTGTAAAGGGGGCGCGAACTGAAGCTTTCTTT. The chain carries TRBV30 and TRBJ1-1; TRBD1 matches at 7 bases. This CDR3 is 14 amino acids long. V was clipped by 0 bases and J by 5 bases; unmatched bases: 6. The germline V gene has CDR1 GTSNPN and CDR2 SVGIG (reference sequence).

This clone has a single count. The genes are TRBV5-6 and TRBJ1-2, with D uncertain. Germline V gene sequence: CDR1 SGHDT, CDR2 YYEEEE. The CDR3 totals 19 residues. V lost 2 bases to trimming and J lost 0 bases, with 23 bases between them. The CDR3 spells CASSFYRRIRTGTNYGYTF. In DNA, the CDR3 is TGTGCCAGCAGCTTTTATAGGCGGATAAGGACGGGAACTAACTATGGCTACACCTTC.

This chain links TRBV25-1 with TRBJ1-5; weak D call: TRBD1 (5 bases). Per germline, CDR1 MGHDK and CDR2 SYGVNS. The CDR3 spans 15 residues. Deletions cut 2 bases from V and 3 bases from J, with 11 bases between. CDR3 nucleotide sequence: TGTGCCAGCAGTGAAGGTGACAGTGACAATCAGCCCCAGCATTTT. This gives the protein CASSEGDSDNQPQHF.

The chain carries TRBV28 and TRBJ2-7; 8 nucleotides agree with TRBD1. The CDR3 consists of 13 residues. With 7 bases clipped from V and 3 bases from J, the junction kept 5 bases outside the gene matches. The V gene's germline CDR1 is MDHEN and CDR2 SYDVKM. This CDR3 is CASKRTGNYEQYF. In nucleotides, the CDR3 is TGTGCCAGCAAGAGGACAGGGAACTACGAGCAGTACTTC.

The V and J genes are TRBV4-2 and TRBJ2-1; 11 bases line up with TRBD2. The V gene end was trimmed by 4 bases and the J gene end by 7 bases; junction bases not matched to a gene: 12. CDR3 length: 17 amino acids. Germline CDR1 reads LGHNA; CDR2 reads YNFKEQ. Here the CDR3 reads CASSLDPLAGARNEQFF. The CDR3 DNA is TGTGCCAGCAGCCTGGACCCACTAGCGGGAGCACGGAATGAGCAGTTCTTC.

DNA for the CDR3: TGTGCCATCAGTGACAGGCCAAACACAGATACGCAGTATTTT. Its protein product is CAISDRPNTDTQYF. The V and J genes are TRBV10-3 and TRBJ2-3, with unresolved D. Germline V gives CDR1 ENHRY, CDR2 SYGVKD. Trimming removed 3 bases at V and 2 bases at J, with 9 bases between. This CDR3 region has 14 residues.

The chain is built from TRBV2 and TRBJ2-7; D is uncertain. The V end was cut by 8 bases, the J end by 2 bases, with 10 bases between. CDR1 and CDR2 (germline): SNHLY, FYNNEI. This CDR3 spans 12 amino acids. CDR3 loop: CASGYSTYEQYF. CDR3 DNA: TGTGCCAGCGGGTACAGCACCTACGAGCAGTACTTC. The full variable domain, rest sourced from reference TRBV2 and TRBJ2-7, is EPEVTQTPSHQVTQMGQEVILRCVPISNHLYFYWYRQILGQKVEFLVSFYNNEISEKSEIFDDQFSVERPDGSNFTLKIRSTKLEDSAMYFCASGYSTYEQYFGPGTRLTVT.